Below are 17 T cell receptor beta chains sequenced from a single sample in a study of blood T cell repertoires in COVID-19. Generated by immunoSEQ multiplex PCR, the TCRdb table keeps only in-frame clones and is missing some. The sample holds about 180,000 clones; approximately 85% are singletons and the top ten take over 7.5%. Sequenced input: peripheral blood. These receptors all stem from a woman aged 80 or older with acute or convalescent COVID-19.

J is TRBJ1-5 and V is TRBV24-1; D is uncertain. Germline-derived CDR1 and CDR2 are KGHDR and SFDVKD. The CDR3 has 12 amino acids. The V gene lost 6 bases and the J gene lost 2 bases, with 4 bases spanning the gap. This chain's CDR3 is CATSQGNQPQHF. The CDR3 DNA reads TGTGCCACCAGTCAGGGCAATCAGCCCCAGCATTTT.

The V and J genes are TRBV5-1 and TRBJ2-3; TRBD2 aligns across 16 bases. CDR3 length: 18 residues. The V gene's germline CDR1 is SGHRS and CDR2 YFSETQ. Unmatched junction bases numbered 6, after V lost 4 bases and J lost 1 base. DNA for the CDR3: TGCGCCAGCAGCACCGGGACTAGCGGGAGGGTGGGCACAGATACGCAGTATTTT. Amino acids: CASSTGTSGRVGTDTQYF.

The chain joins TRBV14 to TRBJ2-1, with 8 bases lining up with TRBD2. Germline V lookup: CDR1 SGHDN, CDR2 FVKESK. V gave up 0 bases and J gave up 2 bases; unmatched junction bases: 3. The CDR3 has 16 residues. CDR3 DNA sequence: TGTGCCAGCAGCCAAGATAGCGGGGTAACCTACAATGAGCAGTTCTTC. The encoded protein is CASSQDSGVTYNEQFF.

The chain uses TRBV7-9 and TRBJ1-4; D ambiguous. This CDR3 has 13 amino acids. Trimming pared 3 bases from V and 4 bases from J, leaving 6 bases between. The germline V gene has CDR1 SEHNR and CDR2 FQNEAQ (reference sequence). The CDR3 bases are TGTGCCAGCAGCTTCGGCGGTAATGAAAAACTGTTTTTT. It yields the protein CASSFGGNEKLFF.

The J gene is TRBJ2-4, the V gene TRBV19, with 10 nucleotides matching TRBD1. The V and J ends lost 7 bases and 0 bases, in that order; junction bases with no gene match: 9. This CDR3 has 17 residues. Germline lookup yields CDR1 LNHDA and CDR2 SQIVND (reference sequence). The DNA for the CDR3 is TGTGCCAGTACCTCTAGGGGGACAGGGGTAGCCAAAAACATTCAGTACTTC. The encoded protein is CASTSRGTGVAKNIQYF.

This clone was detected once. The chain links TRBV5-1 to TRBJ2-2, with 7 nucleotides matching TRBD1. The CDR3 has 16 amino acids. Germline loops: CDR1 SGHRS, CDR2 YFSETQ. With 2 bases clipped from V and 0 bases from J, the junction kept 4 bases outside the gene matches. CDR3 coding DNA: TGCGCCAGCAGCTTAACAGGGGACGCGAACACCGGGGAGCTGTTTTTT. Protein product: CASSLTGDANTGELFF.

CDR3 in amino acids: CASSENRVDEKLFF. The CDR3 nucleotides are TGTGCCAGCAGTGAAAACAGGGTAGATGAAAAACTGTTTTTT. The chain combines TRBV2 with TRBJ1-4, with D possibly being TRBD1 (6 bases). Germline lookup yields CDR1 SNHLY and CDR2 FYNNEI. CDR3 length equals 14 residues. Trimming cost V 2 bases and J 6 bases, with 10 bases left between them. Full variable domain (remainder filled in from reference TRBV2 and TRBJ1-4): EPEVTQTPSHQVTQMGQEVILRCVPISNHLYFYWYRQILGQKVEFLVSFYNNEISEKSEIFDDQFSVERPDGSNFTLKIRSTKLEDSAMYFCASSENRVDEKLFFGSGTQLSVL.

The chain recombines TRBV9 with TRBJ1-2, with D hard to call. Germline V gene sequence: CDR1 SGDLS, CDR2 YYNGEE. CDR3 length: 14 amino acids. The V end was cut by 7 bases, the J end by 4 bases, with 17 bases between. The CDR3 nucleotides read TGTGCCAGCGGACTTGACGGCGGAGGCTATGGCTACACCTTC. Residues: CASGLDGGGYGYTF.

The V call is TRBV19, the J call TRBJ1-3; D unclear. The germline gives CDR1 LNHDA, CDR2 SQIVND (reference sequence). V was pared by 4 bases and J by 4 bases, with 14 bases between. This CDR3 has 15 residues. The CDR3 nucleotides read TGTGCCAGTAGTACCCTCCCAGTTAAGGGAAACACCATATATTTT. It is translated as CASSTLPVKGNTIYF.

This rearrangement joins TRBV19 to TRBJ2-1; 12 bases fit TRBD2. The germline V gene has CDR1 LNHDA and CDR2 SQIVND (reference sequence). V shed 6 bases and J 4 bases; nucleotides not matched to a gene: 7. The CDR3 runs to 16 residues. For the CDR3, the DNA is TGTGCCAGTAGAGAAACTAGCGGGGGGCCTTACAATGAGCAGTTCTTC. Its translation is CASRETSGGPYNEQFF.

J is TRBJ2-3 and V is TRBV5-1; TRBD2 aligns across 10 bases. From germline, CDR1 is SGHRS and CDR2 YFSETQ. The CDR3 has 18 amino acids. Trimming removed 5 bases from V and 0 bases from J; junction bases left unmatched: 12. The CDR3: CASSPYPPGLASTDTQYF. The DNA of the CDR3 is TGCGCCAGCAGTCCGTATCCTCCGGGACTAGCGAGCACAGATACGCAGTATTTT.

The rearrangement joins TRBV6-1 to TRBJ1-5, with 8 bases matching TRBD1. This CDR3 region has 14 residues. V was pared by 1 base and J by 6 bases, with 2 bases of the junction left unmatched. The germline CDR1 and CDR2 sequences are MNHNS and SASEGT. CDR3 bases: TGTGCCAGCAGTGAAGACAGGGGGGCTCAGCCCCAGCATTTT. It is translated as CASSEDRGAQPQHF.

V gene TRBV9 combines with J gene TRBJ2-5, with 11 nucleotides matching TRBD2. Per the germline V gene, CDR1 is SGDLS and CDR2 is YYNGEE. The CDR3 runs to 16 residues. The V and J ends lost 4 bases and 3 bases, in that order; junction bases with no gene match: 8. CDR3: CASSLRGSGGEETQYF. CDR3 nucleotide sequence: TGTGCCAGCAGCCTCAGAGGTAGCGGGGGGGAAGAGACCCAGTACTTC.

The J gene is TRBJ2-3, the V gene TRBV9; D unresolved. Per germline, CDR1 SGDLS and CDR2 YYNGEE. Trimming left V 7 bases short and J 2 bases short, with 5 bases between. The CDR3 is 11 amino acids. The CDR3 bases are TGTGCCAGCGCGCTCACAGATACGCAGTATTTT. Translating gives CASALTDTQYF.

The V and J genes are TRBV3-1 (or the pseudogene TRBV3-2) and TRBJ1-3; 8 nucleotides align to TRBD1. With 0 bases clipped from V and 9 bases from J, the junction kept 4 bases outside the gene matches. CDR3 size: 14 residues. CDR1 and CDR2 (germline): LGHDT, YNNKEL (reference sequence). This CDR3 is CASSQEGQGGTIYF. The CDR3 bases are TGTGCCAGCAGCCAAGAAGGACAGGGTGGCACCATATATTTT.

The gene calls are TRBV3-1 (or the pseudogene TRBV3-2) and TRBJ1-5, with 8 bases that match TRBD1. Germline CDR1 is LGHDT and CDR2 is YNNKEL (reference sequence). V lost 3 bases, J lost 2 bases, and 3 bases stayed unmatched. The CDR3 runs to 15 residues. CDR3 DNA sequence: TGTGCCAGCAGCCACGGGACAGGAGGCAATCAGCCCCAGCATTTT. Protein product: CASSHGTGGNQPQHF.

This clone was detected only once. This chain uses TRBV11-3 with TRBJ2-2; the D gene is possibly TRBD1 (5 bases). The CDR3 is 15 residues long. Trimming stripped 5 bases from V and 3 bases from J, with 13 bases between. CDR1 and CDR2 from the germline V gene are SGHNT and YENEEA. CDR3 loop: CASSRTYPYTGELFF. The DNA for the CDR3 is TGTGCCAGCAGCAGGACATACCCCTACACCGGGGAGCTGTTTTTT. Looking up the rest from reference TRBV11-3 and TRBJ2-2 gives the full variable domain: EAGVVQSPRYKIIEKKQPVAFWCNPISGHNTLYWYLQNLGQGPELLIRYENEEAVDDSQLPKDRFSAERLKGVDSTLKIQPAELGDSAVYLCASSRTYPYTGELFFGEGSRLTVL.